These T cell receptor beta chains were read from a single sample in a study of cytomegalovirus exposure and HLA in healthy donors. The repertoire was sequenced with immunoSEQ multiplex PCR; TCRdb's copy has only in-frame clones and lacks some. The sample includes about 230,000 clones, around 80% of them seen just once. The sequencing input was PBMCs. These receptors all come from a woman in her forties in good health and CMV-seronegative. Each CDR3 is given with its conserved first and last residue.

V gene	J gene	CDR3 protein
TRBV7-8	TRBJ2-1	CASSLLAGDLYNEQFF
TRBV11-2	TRBJ2-3	CASSYIAGSTDTQYF
TRBV5-1	TRBJ1-4	CASSLRDRGRMDEKLFF
TRBV10-1	TRBJ1-1	CASSDRGQAFF
TRBV2	TRBJ1-3	CASSQDRGFTGNTIYF
TRBV7-9	TRBJ2-1	CASSSTGQANNEQFF
TRBV25-1	TRBJ1-5	CASSVGSSGPQHF
TRBV7-2	TRBJ2-5	CASTRASGSLQETQYF
TRBV29-1	TRBJ2-2	CSVEEPGGLNTGELFF
TRBV4-3	TRBJ2-3	CASSQLAGVRDTQYF
TRBV14	TRBJ2-2	CASSQDRGGELFF
TRBV9	TRBJ2-3	CASSVLADTQYF
TRBV6-5	TRBJ2-7	CASSSPPRGYEQYF
TRBV5-4	TRBJ1-2	CASSFPTYGGYTF
TRBV27	TRBJ2-7	CASSEGQGSPYEQYF
TRBV19	TRBJ1-5	CASSPLGNQPQHF
TRBV11-2	TRBJ1-3	CASSSRAAGNTIYF
TRBV11-3	TRBJ2-7	CASSFRTRNEQYF
TRBV30	TRBJ1-4	CAWIPAPGRREATNEKLFF
TRBV4-2	TRBJ1-1	CASSHPLGGNTEAFF
TRBV6-1	TRBJ1-1	CATRTATSNTEAFF
TRBV7-8	.	CASSSTNLPSYEQYF
TRBV15	TRBJ1-4	CATSRGGENNEKLFF
TRBV5-6	TRBJ1-2	CASSLGGSTTGGYTF
TRBV25-1	TRBJ2-7	CASSGLYEQYF
TRBV7-9	TRBJ1-5	CASSFGATGTHQPQHF
TRBV30	TRBJ1-6	CAWSVLTGDNSPLHF
TRBV9	TRBJ2-7	CASSVGNRGDEQYF
TRBV28	TRBJ2-3	CASSSRGGGAIETDTQYF
TRBV6-4	TRBJ1-2	CASSDAGYGYTF
TRBV19	TRBJ1-4	CASSPRGTTNEKLFF
TRBV5-6	TRBJ1-3	CASSFPNISGNTIYF
TRBV5-1	TRBJ2-7	CASSLRLAGDVQYF
TRBV19	TRBJ1-5	CASSILEGQPQHF